This TCR beta chain is drawn from a study of blood T cell repertoires in COVID-19. Study information: PBMCs, B-cell-depleted T cells, or T cells provided the cDNA or gDNA that made up the material.

Sequencing was performed with immunoSEQ multiplex PCR; in TCRdb, only in-frame clones are kept and a portion is missing. Of 150,000 or so clones detected, about 90% appear once; the ten largest clones hold 0.95% to 1.5%. This CDR3 region has 14 residues. The V gene end was trimmed by 1 base and the J gene end by 9 bases; junction bases not matched to a gene: 4. Per germline, CDR1 MGHRA and CDR2 YSYEKL. Living in roughly 23 US areas, the participants were between roughly 18 and 90 years of age. This TCR came from a human donor with acute COVID-19. The donor label of this sample is uncertain. Sequencing was performed on PBMCs or T cells enriched from blood (not recorded which). The chain carries TRBV4-1 and TRBJ2-2, with TRBD2 matching 8 bases. CDR3 protein: CASSQARTSRELFF. CDR3 coding DNA: TGCGCCAGCAGCCAAGCTCGGACTAGCCGGGAGCTGTTTTTT.